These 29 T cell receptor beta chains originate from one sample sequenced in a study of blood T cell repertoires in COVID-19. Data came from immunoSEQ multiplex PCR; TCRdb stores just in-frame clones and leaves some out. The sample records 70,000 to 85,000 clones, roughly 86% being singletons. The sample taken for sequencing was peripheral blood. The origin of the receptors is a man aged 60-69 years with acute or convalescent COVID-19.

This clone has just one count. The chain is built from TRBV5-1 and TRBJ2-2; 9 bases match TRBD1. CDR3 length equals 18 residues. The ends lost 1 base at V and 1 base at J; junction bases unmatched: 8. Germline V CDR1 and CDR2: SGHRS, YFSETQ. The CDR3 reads CASSLRVLGQGNTGELFF. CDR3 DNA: TGCGCCAGCAGCTTGAGGGTCTTGGGACAGGGGAACACCGGGGAGCTGTTTTTT.

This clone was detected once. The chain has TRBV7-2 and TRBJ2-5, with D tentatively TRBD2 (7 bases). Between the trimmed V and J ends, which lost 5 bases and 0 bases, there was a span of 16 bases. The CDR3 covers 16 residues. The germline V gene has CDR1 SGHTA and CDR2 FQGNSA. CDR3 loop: CASSEGGGGYQETQYF. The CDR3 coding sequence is TGTGCCAGCAGCGAAGGGGGGGGTGGGTACCAAGAGACCCAGTACTTC.

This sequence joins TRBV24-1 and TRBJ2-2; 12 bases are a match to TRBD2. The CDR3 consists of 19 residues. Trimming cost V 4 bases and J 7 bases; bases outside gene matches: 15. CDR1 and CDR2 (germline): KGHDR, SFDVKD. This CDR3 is CATSDSALAGGAQGGELFF. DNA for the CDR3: TGTGCCACCAGTGACTCAGCCCTAGCGGGGGGGGCCCAGGGCGGGGAGCTGTTTTTT.

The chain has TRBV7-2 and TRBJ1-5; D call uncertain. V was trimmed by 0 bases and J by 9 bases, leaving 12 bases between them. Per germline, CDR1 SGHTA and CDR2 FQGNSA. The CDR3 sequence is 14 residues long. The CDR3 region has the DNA TGTGCCAGCAGCTTAGCCCGGCTAGGTGGGCCCCAGCATTTT. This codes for CASSLARLGGPQHF.

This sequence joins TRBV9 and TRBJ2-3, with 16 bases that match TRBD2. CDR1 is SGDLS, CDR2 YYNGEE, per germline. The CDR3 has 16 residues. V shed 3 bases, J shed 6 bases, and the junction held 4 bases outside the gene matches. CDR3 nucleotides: TGTGCCAGCAGCGGGGGACTAGCGGGAGGGCCGGATACGCAGTATTTT. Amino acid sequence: CASSGGLAGGPDTQYF.

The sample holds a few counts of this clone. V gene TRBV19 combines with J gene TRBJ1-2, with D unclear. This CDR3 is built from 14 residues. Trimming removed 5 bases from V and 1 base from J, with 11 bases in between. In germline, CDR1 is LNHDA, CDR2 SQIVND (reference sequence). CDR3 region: CASSPRGYNYGYTF. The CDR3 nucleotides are TGTGCCAGTAGTCCCCGGGGATATAACTATGGCTACACCTTC.

For the CDR3, the DNA is TGTGCCAGCTTACTTTACACAGGGACAGCGAATTCACCCCTCCACTTT. This encodes CASLLYTGTANSPLHF. The chain combines TRBV13 with TRBJ1-6; 7 nucleotides match TRBD1. After removal of 8 bases from V and 7 bases from J, the junction contained 14 bases not matched to a gene. The germline CDR1 and CDR2 sequences are PRHDT and FYEKMQ (reference sequence). The CDR3 contains 16 residues.

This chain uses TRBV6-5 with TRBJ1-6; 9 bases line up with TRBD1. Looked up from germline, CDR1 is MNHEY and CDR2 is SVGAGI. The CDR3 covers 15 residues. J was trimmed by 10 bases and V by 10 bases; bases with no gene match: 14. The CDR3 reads CATINPTGGKSPLHF. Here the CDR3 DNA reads TGTGCCACCATCAACCCGACAGGGGGTAAGTCACCCCTCCACTTT.

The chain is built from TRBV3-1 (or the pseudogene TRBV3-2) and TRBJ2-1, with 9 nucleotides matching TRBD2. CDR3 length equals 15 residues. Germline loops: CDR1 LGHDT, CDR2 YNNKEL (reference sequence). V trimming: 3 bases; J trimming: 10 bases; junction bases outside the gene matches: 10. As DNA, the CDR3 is TGTGCCAGCAGCCATGGTCTAGCGGGGACTGGCGAGCAGTTCTTC. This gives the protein CASSHGLAGTGEQFF.

CDR3 amino acids: CASSVVASGGYNEQFF. The CDR3 DNA sequence: TGTGCCAGCAGCGTAGTAGCCAGCGGGGGATACAATGAGCAGTTCTTC. The rearrangement uses TRBV9 and TRBJ2-1; TRBD2 aligns across 8 bases. The V segment lost 0 bases and the J segment 4 bases; nucleotides outside the gene matches: 6. CDR1 is SGDLS and CDR2 is YYNGEE in the germline V gene. The CDR3 runs 16 residues. The entire variable domain, with the rest obtained from reference TRBV9 and TRBJ2-1, is as follows: DSGVTQTPKHLITATGQRVTLRCSPRSGDLSVYWYQQSLDQGLQFLIQYYNGEERAKGNILERFSAQQFPDLHSELNLSSLELGDSALYFCASSVVASGGYNEQFFGPGTRLTVL.

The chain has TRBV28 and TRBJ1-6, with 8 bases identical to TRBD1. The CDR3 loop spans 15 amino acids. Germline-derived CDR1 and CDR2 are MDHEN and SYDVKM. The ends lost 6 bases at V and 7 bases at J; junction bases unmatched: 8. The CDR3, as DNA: TGTGCCAGCAGCTCAGGGGACAGGAAAAATTCACCCCTCCACTTT. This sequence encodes CASSSGDRKNSPLHF.

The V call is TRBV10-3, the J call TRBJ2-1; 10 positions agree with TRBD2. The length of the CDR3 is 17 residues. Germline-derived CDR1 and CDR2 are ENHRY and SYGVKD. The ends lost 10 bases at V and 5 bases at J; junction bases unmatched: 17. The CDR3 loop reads CASTPGSGRPGDNEQFF. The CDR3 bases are TGTGCCAGTACTCCGGGTAGCGGGAGGCCGGGGGACAATGAGCAGTTCTTC.

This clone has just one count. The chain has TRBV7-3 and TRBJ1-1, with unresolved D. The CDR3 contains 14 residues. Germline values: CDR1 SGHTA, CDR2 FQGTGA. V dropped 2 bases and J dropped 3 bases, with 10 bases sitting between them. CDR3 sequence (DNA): TGTGCCAGCAGCTTAGGAGGGATTCACACTGAAGCTTTCTTT. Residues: CASSLGGIHTEAFF. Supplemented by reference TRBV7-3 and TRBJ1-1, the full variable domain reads GAGVSQTPSNKVTEKGKYVELRCDPISGHTALYWYRQSLGQGPEFLIYFQGTGAADDSGLPNDRFFAVRPEGSVSTLKIQRTERGDSAVYLCASSLGGIHTEAFFGQGTRLTVV.

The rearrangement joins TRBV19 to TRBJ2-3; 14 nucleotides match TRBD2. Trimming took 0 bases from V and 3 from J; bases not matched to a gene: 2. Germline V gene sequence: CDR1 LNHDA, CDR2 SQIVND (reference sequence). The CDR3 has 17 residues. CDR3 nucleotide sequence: TGTGCCAGTAGTATAGAGACTAGCGGGAGGGCGACAGATACGCAGTATTTT. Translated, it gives CASSIETSGRATDTQYF.

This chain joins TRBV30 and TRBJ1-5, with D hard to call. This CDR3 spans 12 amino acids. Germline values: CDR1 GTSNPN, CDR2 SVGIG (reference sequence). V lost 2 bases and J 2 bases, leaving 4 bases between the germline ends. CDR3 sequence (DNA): TGTGCCTGGAGTCGGGGCAATCAGCCCCAGCATTTT. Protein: CAWSRGNQPQHF.

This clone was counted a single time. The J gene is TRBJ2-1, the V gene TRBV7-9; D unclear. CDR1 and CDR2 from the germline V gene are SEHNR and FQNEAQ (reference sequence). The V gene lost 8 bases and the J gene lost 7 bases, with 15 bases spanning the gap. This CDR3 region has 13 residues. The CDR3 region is CASAVISRNEQFF. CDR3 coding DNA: TGTGCCAGCGCTGTTATTTCGAGGAATGAGCAGTTCTTC.

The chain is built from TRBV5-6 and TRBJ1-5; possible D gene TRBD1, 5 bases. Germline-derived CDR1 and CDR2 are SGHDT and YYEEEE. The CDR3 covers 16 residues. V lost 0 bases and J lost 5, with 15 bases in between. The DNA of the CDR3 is TGTGCCAGCAGCTTGGCCGGGGGAGGGAGTCATCAGCCCCAGCATTTT. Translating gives CASSLAGGGSHQPQHF.

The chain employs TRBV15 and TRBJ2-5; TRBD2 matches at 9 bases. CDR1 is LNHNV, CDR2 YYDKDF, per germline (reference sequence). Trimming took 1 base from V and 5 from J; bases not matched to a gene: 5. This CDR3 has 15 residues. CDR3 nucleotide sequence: TGTGCCACCAGCAGAGTTGGCGGGAGGGTGGAGACCCAGTACTTC. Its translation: CATSRVGGRVETQYF.

Here the CDR3 reads CASSPDRGRQETQYF. The CDR3 DNA sequence: TGTGCCAGCAGCCCGGACAGGGGGCGCCAAGAGACCCAGTACTTC. V gene TRBV7-2 combines with J gene TRBJ2-5, with 11 bases aligning to TRBD1. V dropped 5 bases and J dropped 1; count of bases not matched to a gene: 3. CDR3 size: 15 residues. Per germline, CDR1 SGHTA and CDR2 FQGNSA.

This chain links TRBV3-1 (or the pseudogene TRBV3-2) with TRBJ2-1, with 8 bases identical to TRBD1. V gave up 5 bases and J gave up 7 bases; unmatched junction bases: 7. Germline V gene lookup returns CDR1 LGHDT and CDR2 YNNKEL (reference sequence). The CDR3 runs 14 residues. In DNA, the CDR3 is TGTGCCAGCAGCATTCAGGGGGCGCGGAATGAGCAGTTCTTC. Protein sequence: CASSIQGARNEQFF.

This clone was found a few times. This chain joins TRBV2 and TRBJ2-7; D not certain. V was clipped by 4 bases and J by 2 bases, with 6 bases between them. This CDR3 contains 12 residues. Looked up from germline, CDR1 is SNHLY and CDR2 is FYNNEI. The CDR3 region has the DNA TGTGCCAGCAGTGGAGAAACCTACGAGCAGTACTTC. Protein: CASSGETYEQYF.

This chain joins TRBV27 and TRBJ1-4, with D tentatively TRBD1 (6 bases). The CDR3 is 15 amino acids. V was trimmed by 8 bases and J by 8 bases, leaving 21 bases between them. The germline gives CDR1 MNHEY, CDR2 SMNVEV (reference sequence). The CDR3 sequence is CASRGGAGAYEKLFF. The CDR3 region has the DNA TGTGCCAGCCGAGGGGGGGCGGGCGCATACGAAAAACTGTTTTTT.

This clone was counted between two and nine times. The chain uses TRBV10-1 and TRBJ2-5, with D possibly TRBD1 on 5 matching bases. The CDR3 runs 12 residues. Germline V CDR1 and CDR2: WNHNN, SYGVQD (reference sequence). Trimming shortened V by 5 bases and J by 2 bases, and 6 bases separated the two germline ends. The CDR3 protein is CASSPGQETQYF. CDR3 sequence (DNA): TGCGCCAGCAGTCCAGGGCAAGAGACCCAGTACTTC.

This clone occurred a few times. The CDR3 protein is CASSFGRLPVYGYTF. The CDR3 bases are TGTGCCAGCAGCTTCGGTCGTCTCCCTGTCTATGGCTACACCTTC. The chain couples TRBV5-4 to TRBJ1-2; no clear D gene. V lost 2 bases to trimming and J lost 4 bases, with 15 bases between them. Germline CDR1 and CDR2: SGHNT and YYREEE (reference sequence). CDR3 size: 15 residues.

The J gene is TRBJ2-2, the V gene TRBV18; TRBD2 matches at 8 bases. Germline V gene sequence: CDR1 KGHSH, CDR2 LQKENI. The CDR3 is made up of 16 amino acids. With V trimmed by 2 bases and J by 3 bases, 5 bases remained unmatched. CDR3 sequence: CASSPATGGHTGELFF. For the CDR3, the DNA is TGTGCCAGCTCACCAGCCACGGGGGGGCACACCGGGGAGCTGTTTTTT.

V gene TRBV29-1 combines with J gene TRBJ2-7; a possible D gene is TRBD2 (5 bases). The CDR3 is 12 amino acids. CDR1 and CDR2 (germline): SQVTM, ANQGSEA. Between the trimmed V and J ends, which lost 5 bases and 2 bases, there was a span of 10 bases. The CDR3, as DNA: TGCAGCGTTCAACGGGGTCCCTACGAGCAGTACTTC. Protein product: CSVQRGPYEQYF.

The CDR3 region has the DNA TGTGCCAGCAGTGGGGGGGGGATGGATACGCAGTATTTT. The encoded protein is CASSGGGMDTQYF. The J gene is TRBJ2-3, the V gene TRBV2; 7 nucleotides match TRBD2. CDR1 is SNHLY, CDR2 FYNNEI, per germline. CDR3 length equals 13 residues. J was trimmed by 6 bases and V by 4 bases; bases with no gene match: 4.

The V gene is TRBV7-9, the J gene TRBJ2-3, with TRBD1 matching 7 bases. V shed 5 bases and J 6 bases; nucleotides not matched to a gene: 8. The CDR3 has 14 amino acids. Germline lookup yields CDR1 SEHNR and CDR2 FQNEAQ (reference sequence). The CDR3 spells CASSRTGARDTQYF. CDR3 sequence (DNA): TGTGCCAGCAGCCGTACAGGGGCGAGGGATACGCAGTATTTT.

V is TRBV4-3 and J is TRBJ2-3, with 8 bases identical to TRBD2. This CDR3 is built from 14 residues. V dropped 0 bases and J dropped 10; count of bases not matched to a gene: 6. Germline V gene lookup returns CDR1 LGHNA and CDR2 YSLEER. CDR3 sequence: CASSQDRGLGAQYF. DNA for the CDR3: TGCGCCAGCAGCCAAGATCGGGGACTAGGGGCGCAGTATTTT.